What follows describes a single T cell receptor (beta chain). Its antigen is undetermined. The data were obtained in a study of T cell repertoires in cytomegalovirus infection. Study background: CMV epitopes, recently identified HLA-C-restricted and well-studied HLA-B-restricted, were used. Based on public TCR beta signatures, there were indications of CMV infection and of a matching HLA type. Whole-study findings and limits: Carriers of CMV and the relevant HLA type were discriminated by public TCR beta frequency. HLA-C-restricted CMV clonotypes gave the most frequent clonotype in two of eight donors.

Each CDR3 protein gets one entry after TCRdb re-called the reads with MiXCR. The sample includes about 480,000 distinct CDR3 sequences, 30% to 35% seen only once; the top ten take around a sixth. This CDR3 is 14 amino acids long. Unmatched junction bases numbered 6, after V lost 6 bases and J lost 4 bases. This TCR was recovered from a human donor in good health (CMV status not recorded). Some clones in this sample may be carry-over from other donors' samples. This rearrangement joins TRBV12-3 or TRBV12-4 to TRBJ1-1; TRBD1 matches at 9 bases. The sample consisted of cultured PBMCs, taken from culture after CMV antigen stimulation. The CDR3 DNA reads TGTGCCAGCAGACCCACAGGGGGCGGCACTGAAGCTTTCTTT. Its protein product is CASRPTGGGTEAFF.